This is a list of T cell receptor beta chains from one sample in a study of T cells in Graves' hyperthyroidism and ophthalmopathy. TCRdb re-called the multiplex PCR reads through MiXCR, storing one row per CDR3 protein. The table includes more than 550,000 distinct CDR3 sequences, just under 45% detected once. The source material was peripheral blood or thyroid tissue (not recorded which). Source of these receptors: an adult man with Graves' disease, either hyperthyroidism or ophthalmopathy (not recorded which). The CDR3 runs from the conserved cysteine through the conserved F or W. D genes are given only for firm matches. Clone size appears in some rows only: once, few, many, or a class for an expanded clone.

>TRBV10-3|TRBJ2-7|once|TRBD1
CAISSSLLGQGILKQYF
TGTGCCATCAGCAGTTCCCTTTTGGGACAGGGAATCCTAAAGCAGTACTTC
>TRBV12-3/TRBV12-4|TRBJ1-5|.|.
CASSYRVGNQPQHF
TGTGCCAGCAGTTATAGGGTGGGCAATCAGCCCCAGCATTTT
>TRBV10-3|TRBJ1-1|few|TRBD1
CAIRRDSMNTEAFF
TGTGCCATCAGACGGGACAGCATGAACACTGAAGCTTTCTTT
>TRBV19|TRBJ1-5|.|TRBD1
CASSLDRGLNGNQPQHF
TGTGCCAGTAGCCTCGACAGGGGGCTGAACGGCAATCAGCCCCAGCATTTT
>TRBV24-1|TRBJ1-1|.|.
CATEMTKAFF
TGTGCCACCGAAATGACTAAAGCTTTCTTT
>TRBV13|TRBJ1-5|few|TRBD1
CASSNRDRDYSNQPQHF
TGTGCCAGCAGCAACCGGGACAGGGACTATAGCAATCAGCCCCAGCATTTT
>TRBV7-2|TRBJ1-4|many|.
CASSNRNEKLFF
TGTGCCAGCAGCAACAGGAATGAAAAACTGTTTTTT
>TRBV20-1|TRBJ2-5|few|TRBD2
CSASGGGGVQETQYF
TGCAGTGCATCGGGAGGGGGAGGTGTACAAGAGACCCAGTACTTC
>TRBV12-3/TRBV12-4|TRBJ1-5|few|.
CASSLRDNNQPQHF
TGTGCCAGCAGCCTAAGGGACAACAATCAGCCCCAGCATTTT
>TRBV2|TRBJ1-1|.|.
CARDLGSTEAFF
TGTGCTAGAGATTTGGGGAGCACTGAAGCTTTCTTT
>TRBV20-1|TRBJ1-2|.|TRBD1
CSAQNRDRGMSGYTF
TGCAGTGCACAGAACCGGGACAGGGGAATGAGTGGCTACACCTTC
>TRBV15|TRBJ2-7|.|TRBD1
CATSPGTGSADTQYF
TGTGCCACCAGCCCCGGGACAGGGAGTGCAGATACGCAGTACTTC
>TRBV7-8|TRBJ1-6|.|TRBD1
CASGRGDSPLHF
TGTGCCAGCGGCAGGGGGGATTCACCCCTCCACTTT
>TRBV2|TRBJ2-7|.|.
CASSEIAGYYEQYF
TGTGCCAGCAGTGAAATCGCGGGGTACTACGAGCAGTACTTC
>TRBV6-5|TRBJ1-1|few|.
CASSSPSRNTEAFF
TGTGCCAGCAGTTCCCCCAGCAGGAACACTGAAGCTTTCTTT
>TRBV7-2|TRBJ1-1|many|.
CASSTGESAFF
TGTGCCAGCAGCACCGGGGAGTCAGCTTTCTTT
>TRBV7-2|TRBJ2-2|few|TRBD2
CASSGHRDYARTGELFF
TGTGCCAGCAGCGGGCACCGGGACTACGCACGCACCGGGGAGCTGTTTTTT
>TRBV6-5|TRBJ2-5|.|.
CAVTGTHPETQYF
TGTGCCGTAACCGGGACCCACCCGGAGACCCAGTACTTC
>TRBV7-3|TRBJ2-6|once|.
CASSGRGGYGANVLTF
TGTGCCAGCAGCGGCAGGGGAGGCTATGGGGCCAACGTCCTGACTTTC
>TRBV20-1|TRBJ2-5|.|.
CSAREWVGRAETQYF
TGCAGTGCTAGAGAGTGGGTCGGGCGAGCAGAGACCCAGTACTTC
>TRBV11-3|TRBJ1-1|once|.
CASSTRADMNTEAFF
TGTGCCAGCAGCACGAGGGCAGATATGAACACTGAAGCTTTCTTT
>TRBV19|TRBJ1-1|few|.
CASSIRGAAGAGGEAFF
TGTGCCAGTAGTATACGGGGGGCGGCAGGGGCGGGAGGTGAAGCTTTCTTT
>TRBV10-2|TRBJ1-4|few|.
CASSAQGEKLFF
TGCGCCAGCAGTGCCCAGGGTGAAAAACTGTTTTTT
>TRBV7-2|TRBJ2-5|.|.
CASSWREETQYF
TGTGCCAGCAGCTGGCGGGAAGAGACCCAGTACTTC
>TRBV20-1|TRBJ1-1|few|.
CSATQGNVNTEAFF
TGCAGTGCCACCCAGGGGAATGTAAACACTGAAGCTTTCTTT
>TRBV20-1|TRBJ1-2|.|.
CSAFWELNYGYTF
TGCAGCGCCTTTTGGGAGCTAAACTATGGCTACACCTTC
>TRBV20-1|TRBJ2-5|many|.
CSARQEETQYF
TGCAGTGCTAGACAAGAGGAGACCCAGTACTTC
>TRBV6-1|TRBJ1-5|.|TRBD1
CASSATGMGANQPQHF
TGTGCCAGCAGTGCGACAGGGATGGGAGCCAATCAGCCCCAGCATTTT
>TRBV20-1|TRBJ2-7|few|.
CSASVGTNEQYF
TGCAGTGCTAGTGTCGGGACAAACGAGCAGTACTTC
>TRBV5-1|TRBJ2-5|.|TRBD2
CASSLLALQETQYF
TGTGCCAGCAGCTTACTAGCGCTCCAAGAGACCCAGTACTTC
>TRBV2|TRBJ1-1|few|.
CASKEGNTEAFF
TGTGCCAGCAAGGAGGGGAACACTGAAGCTTTCTTT
>TRBV2|TRBJ1-2|.|TRBD1
CASHPGQNYGYTF
TGTGCCAGCCACCCGGGACAGAACTATGGCTACACCTTC
>TRBV12-3/TRBV12-4|TRBJ1-3|.|.
CASSLVAGQLSGNTIYF
TGTGCCAGCAGTTTAGTAGCCGGGCAGCTCTCTGGAAACACCATATATTTT
>TRBV7-2|TRBJ1-1|few|TRBD1
CASRRTGMNTEAFF
TGTGCCAGCAGACGGACAGGTATGAACACTGAAGCTTTCTTT
>TRBV2|TRBJ1-1|.|.
CASSEAAGGDTEAFF
TGTGCCAGCAGTGAAGCGGCGGGGGGGGACACTGAAGCTTTCTTT